Sequencing of this T cell receptor (beta chain) was carried out in a study of blood T cells in healthy people across ages. Overall study findings and caveats: Diversity estimates drawn from one million T cells were deemed underestimates.

A sample-barcoded 5' primer and a J-beta primer mix were used in a second PCR of roughly 6 to 12 cycles. TCRdb analysed the 5' RACE reads with MiXCR anew, one entry per CDR3 protein. The sample has roughly 1,800,000 distinct CDR3 sequences; around half are singletons. This clonotype was detected only a few times. Its cognate antigen is unknown. Germline values: CDR1 MNHEY, CDR2 SVGAGI. Trimming cost V 8 bases and J 10 bases, with 20 bases left between them. CDR3 size: 14 residues. The material sequenced was blood. The source is a middle-aged woman in good health. This rearrangement joins TRBV6-5 to TRBJ1-4; D ambiguous. The CDR3 sequence is CASGSLSTRGKLFF. The CDR3 DNA follows: TGTGCCAGCGGGAGCCTTTCGACGCGCGGAAAACTGTTTTTT.